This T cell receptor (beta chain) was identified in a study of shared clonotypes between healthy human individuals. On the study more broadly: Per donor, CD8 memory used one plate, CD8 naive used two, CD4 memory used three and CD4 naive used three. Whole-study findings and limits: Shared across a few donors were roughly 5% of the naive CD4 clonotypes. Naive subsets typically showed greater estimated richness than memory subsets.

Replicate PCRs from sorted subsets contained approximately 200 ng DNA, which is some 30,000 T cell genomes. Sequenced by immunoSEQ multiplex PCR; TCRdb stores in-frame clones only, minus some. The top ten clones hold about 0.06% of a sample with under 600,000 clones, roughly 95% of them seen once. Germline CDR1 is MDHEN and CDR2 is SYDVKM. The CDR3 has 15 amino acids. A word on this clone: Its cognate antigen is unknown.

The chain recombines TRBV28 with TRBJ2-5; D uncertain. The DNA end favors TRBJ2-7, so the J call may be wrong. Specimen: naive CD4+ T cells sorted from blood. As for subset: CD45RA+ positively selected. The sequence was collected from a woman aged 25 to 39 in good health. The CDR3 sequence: CASSWDGRTFYEQYF. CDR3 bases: TGTGCCAGCAGTTGGGATGGCCGAACCTTCTACGAGCAGTACTTC.